Below, 6 T cell receptor beta chains from the same sample are listed, as sequenced in a study of blood T cell repertoires in COVID-19. Clones were sequenced by immunoSEQ multiplex PCR, and TCRdb holds only the in-frame ones, with some missing. Among about 60,000 clones, more than 65% were seen once, and the ten largest hold around 25%. Sequenced sample: peripheral blood. These receptors all come from a human donor in a cohort sampled during active COVID-19.

The CDR3 sequence is CASTIQGGETQYF. The CDR3 bases are TGCGCCAGCACCATACAGGGGGGGGAGACCCAGTACTTC. The gene calls are TRBV5-1 and TRBJ2-5; D may be TRBD1 (8 bases). The germline V gene encodes CDR1 SGHRS and CDR2 YFSETQ. V dropped 6 bases and J dropped 5 bases, with 14 bases sitting between them. The CDR3 is 13 residues long.

This chain links TRBV4-1 with TRBJ1-4, with TRBD1 identical over 12 bases. Per the germline V gene, CDR1 is MGHRA and CDR2 is YSYEKL. The CDR3 has 13 residues. The trim removed 4 bases at V and 12 bases at J, leaving 3 bases unmatched. DNA for the CDR3: TGCGCCAGCAGCCGGGACAGGGGGCTTGAACTGTTTTTT. This translates into CASSRDRGLELFF.

V is TRBV4-2 and J is TRBJ2-7; possibly TRBD2 for D (7 bases). Trimming took 0 bases from V and 9 from J, leaving 12 bases between them. The germline V gene has CDR1 LGHNA and CDR2 YNFKEQ. The CDR3 contains 13 residues. Here the CDR3 reads CASSQEGGAAQYF. The CDR3 DNA follows: TGTGCCAGCAGCCAAGAGGGGGGGGCGGCGCAGTACTTC.

The genes are TRBV15 and TRBJ1-2; no definite D call. Germline V gene lookup returns CDR1 LNHNV and CDR2 YYDKDF (reference sequence). Trimming pared 0 bases from V and 0 bases from J, leaving 11 bases between. CDR3 length: 16 amino acids. The CDR3 bases are TGTGCCACCAGCAGAGATCTGAAAGGAGCTAACTATGGCTACACCTTC. It encodes CATSRDLKGANYGYTF.

This clone has just a few counts. The rearrangement uses TRBV5-6 and TRBJ2-1; unclear D gene. The CDR3 runs to 16 residues. Per the germline V gene, CDR1 is SGHDT and CDR2 is YYEEEE. Between the trimmed V and J ends, which lost 5 bases and 3 bases, there was a span of 18 bases. The CDR3 reads CASRLVDWLVYNEQFF. The CDR3 coding sequence is TGTGCCAGCAGGCTGGTGGATTGGCTAGTCTACAATGAGCAGTTCTTC.

The rearrangement uses TRBV9 and TRBJ1-6, with D maybe TRBD1 (6 bases). CDR1 and CDR2 (germline): SGDLS, YYNGEE. CDR3 length: 14 residues. V lost 3 bases and J lost 10, with 14 bases in between. The CDR3 nucleotides are TGTGCCAGCAGCGGGACAGATCGGATCTCACCCCTCCACTTT. It encodes CASSGTDRISPLHF.